The source of this T cell receptor (beta chain) is a study of early T cells in non-severe SARS-CoV-2 infection. This clonotype showed up many times. Its antigen is still unknown. Overall study findings and caveats: VDJdb-based matching was biased toward anti-spike CD8 responses and missed private and CD4 specificities.

Individually, cDNA molecules had unique molecular identifiers attached to them. TCRdb ran MiXCR on the 5' RACE reads and lists one entry per CDR3 protein. The sample shows 25,000 to 30,000 distinct CDR3 sequences, over 4.5% of them seen only once. Sequenced: whole blood. This clonotype originated in an adult who was a healthcare worker with PCR-confirmed SARS-CoV-2 infection or an uninfected control (not recorded which).

Written as DNA, the CDR3 is TGTGCCAGCAGTTTATCCGAGGGACGAACGAACTACGAGCAGTACTTC. Translated: CASSLSEGRTNYEQYF. V is TRBV27 and J is TRBJ2-7, with D perhaps TRBD1 or TRBD2 (5 bases each). CDR1 and CDR2 (germline): MNHEY, SMNVEV (reference sequence). This CDR3 spans 16 amino acids. Trimming cost V 0 bases and J 3 bases, with 15 bases left between them.